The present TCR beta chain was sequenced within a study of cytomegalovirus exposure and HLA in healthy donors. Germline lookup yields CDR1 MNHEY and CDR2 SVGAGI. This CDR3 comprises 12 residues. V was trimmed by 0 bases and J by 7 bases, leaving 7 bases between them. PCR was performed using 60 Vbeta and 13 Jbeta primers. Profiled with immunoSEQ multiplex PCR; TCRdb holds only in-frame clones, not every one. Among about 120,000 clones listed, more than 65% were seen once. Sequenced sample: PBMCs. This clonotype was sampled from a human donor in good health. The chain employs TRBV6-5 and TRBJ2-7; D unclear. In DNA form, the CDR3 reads TGTGCCAGCAGTTACTCAGGCGGAGAGCAGTACTTC. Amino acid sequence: CASSYSGGEQYF.